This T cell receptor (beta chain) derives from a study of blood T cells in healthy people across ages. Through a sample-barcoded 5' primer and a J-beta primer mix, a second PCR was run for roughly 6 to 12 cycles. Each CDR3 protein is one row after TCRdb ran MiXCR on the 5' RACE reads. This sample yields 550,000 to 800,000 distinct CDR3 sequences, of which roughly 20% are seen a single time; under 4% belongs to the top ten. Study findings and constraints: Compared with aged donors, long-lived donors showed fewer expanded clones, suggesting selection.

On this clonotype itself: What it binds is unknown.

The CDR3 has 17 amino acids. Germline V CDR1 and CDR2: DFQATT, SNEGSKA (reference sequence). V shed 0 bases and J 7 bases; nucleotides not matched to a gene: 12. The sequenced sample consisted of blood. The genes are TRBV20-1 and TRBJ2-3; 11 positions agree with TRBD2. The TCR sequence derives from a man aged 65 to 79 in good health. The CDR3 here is CSARDLSSGRLSYTQYF. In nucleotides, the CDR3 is TGCAGTGCTAGAGATCTTTCTAGCGGGAGGCTCTCGTATACGCAGTATTTT.